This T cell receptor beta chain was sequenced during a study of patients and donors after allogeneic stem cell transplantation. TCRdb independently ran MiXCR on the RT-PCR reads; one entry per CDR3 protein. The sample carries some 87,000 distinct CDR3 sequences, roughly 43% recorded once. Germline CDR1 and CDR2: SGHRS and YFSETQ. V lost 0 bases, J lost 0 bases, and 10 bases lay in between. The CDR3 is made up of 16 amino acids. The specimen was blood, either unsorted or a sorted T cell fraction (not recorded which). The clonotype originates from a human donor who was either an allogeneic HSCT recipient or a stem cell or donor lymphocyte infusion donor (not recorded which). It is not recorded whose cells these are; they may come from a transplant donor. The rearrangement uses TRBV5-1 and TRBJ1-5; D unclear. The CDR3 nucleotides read TGCGCCAGCAGCTTGGTCGTCGGTTTTAGCAATCAGCCCCAGCATTTT. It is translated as CASSLVVGFSNQPQHF.